Listed below are T cell receptor beta chains from one sample, sequenced in a study of CD8 T cells in ankylosing spondylitis. One entry per CDR3 protein results from TCRdb running MiXCR on the 5' RACE reads. The sample contains over 600,000 distinct CDR3 sequences, 19% of which appear only once. Sequencing was carried out using blood, either unsorted or a sorted T cell fraction (not recorded which). These receptors were obtained from a male donor with ankylosing spondylitis. Both conserved end residues are part of each CDR3. D genes are given only for firm matches. Clone size is given for some rows only: seen once, a few or many times, or a class if the clone is expanded.

d_gene	v_gene	abundance	j_gene	CDR3aa	CDR3nt
-	TRBV21-1	few	TRBJ1-3	CASSKRSSGNTIYF	TGTGCCAGCAGCAAGAGGAGCTCTGGAAACACCATATATTTT
-	TRBV12-3/TRBV12-4	many	TRBJ2-5	CASSPRVETQYF	TGTGCCAGCAGTCCTAGAGTGGAGACCCAGTACTTC
-	TRBV5-5	-	TRBJ2-1	CASSLALGQRNEQFF	TGTGCCAGCAGCTTGGCCCTCGGACAGCGCAATGAGCAGTTCTTC
TRBD2	TRBV29-1	-	TRBJ2-7	CSVRLAGDGYEQYF	TGCAGCGTGAGACTAGCGGGAGACGGCTACGAGCAGTACTTC
-	TRBV4-1	-	TRBJ2-7	CASSQGSGQGSYEQYF	TGCGCCAGCAGCCAAGGGTCTGGGCAGGGATCCTACGAGCAGTACTTC
-	TRBV27	-	TRBJ1-2	CASSQTGTYYGYTF	TGTGCCAGCAGTCAAACCGGGACTTACTATGGCTACACCTTC
-	TRBV7-8	-	TRBJ1-3	CASSGQGRGNTIYF	TGTGCCAGCAGCGGGCAGGGTCGCGGAAACACCATATATTTT
-	TRBV20-1	-	TRBJ2-1	CSASLGPSSYNEQFF	TGCAGTGCCAGTCTGGGGCCCTCCTCCTACAATGAGCAGTTCTTC
-	TRBV6-5	few	TRBJ1-3	CASSHPGSYSGNTIYF	TGTGCCAGCAGTCACCCAGGGTCCTACTCTGGAAACACCATATATTTT
-	TRBV6-6	-	TRBJ1-2	CASLSRQNYGYTF	TGTGCCAGCCTCAGTCGCCAAAACTATGGCTACACCTTC
TRBD2	TRBV5-1	-	TRBJ2-1	CASSPGTSGREEFF	TGCGCCAGCAGCCCCGGGACTAGCGGGAGGGAGGAGTTCTTC
TRBD2	TRBV7-6	-	TRBJ2-7	CASSTRTSGFYEQYF	TGTGCCAGCAGCACCCGGACTAGCGGTTTTTACGAGCAGTACTTC
TRBD2	TRBV20-1	-	TRBJ2-1	CSAINLAGGLNEQFF	TGCAGTGCCATTAACCTAGCGGGGGGCCTAAATGAGCAGTTCTTC
TRBD2	TRBV7-2	few	TRBJ2-2	CASSYEAGGDTGELFF	TGTGCCAGCAGCTACGAAGCGGGAGGGGACACCGGGGAGCTGTTTTTT
-	TRBV14	-	TRBJ2-1	CASSQAGRGSYNEQFF	TGTGCCAGCAGCCAAGCGGGAAGGGGCTCCTACAATGAGCAGTTCTTC
TRBD2	TRBV7-8	-	TRBJ2-3	CASSRIAGETDTQYF	TGTGCCAGCAGCCGCATAGCGGGAGAGACAGATACGCAGTATTTT
TRBD2	TRBV20-1	-	TRBJ2-7	CSATGTSGNSYEQYF	TGCAGTGCTACTGGGACTAGCGGGAACTCCTACGAGCAGTACTTC
-	TRBV28	-	TRBJ1-3	CASRGTNIDISGNTIYF	TGTGCCAGCAGGGGGACAAATATAGACATCTCTGGAAACACCATATATTTT
-	TRBV6-1	-	TRBJ2-7	CASRVDHQTPYEQYF	TGTGCCAGCAGGGTGGACCATCAAACACCCTACGAGCAGTACTTC
-	TRBV7-2	-	TRBJ1-6	CASSPQGAGYNSPLHF	TGTGCCAGCAGCCCACAGGGTGCTGGCTATAATTCACCCCTCCACTTT
-	TRBV4-1	few	TRBJ2-3	CASSQVQGSDTQYF	TGCGCCAGCAGCCAAGTACAGGGTTCAGATACGCAGTATTTT
TRBD2	TRBV28	few	TRBJ2-1	CASSAFGSGSKNEQFF	TGTGCCAGCAGTGCCTTTGGTAGCGGGAGTAAAAATGAGCAGTTCTTC
-	TRBV11-2	few	TRBJ1-6	CASSLGPLNSPLHF	TGTGCCAGCAGCTTAGGACCCCTAAATTCACCCCTCCACTTT
TRBD2	TRBV3-1	-	TRBJ2-5	CASSLAGVNQETQYF	TGTGCCAGCAGCCTAGCGGGAGTTAATCAAGAGACCCAGTACTTC
-	TRBV4-2	few	TRBJ2-1	CASSQDGDLRVF	TGTGCCAGCAGCCAAGATGGGGATCTCCGGGTCTTC
-	TRBV6-1	many	TRBJ1-2	CASTPQETRNYGYTF	TGTGCCAGCACTCCACAGGAGACGCGGAACTATGGCTACACCTTC
-	TRBV10-3	few	TRBJ2-7	CAISESDPLAEQYF	TGTGCCATCAGTGAGTCGGATCCTTTAGCCGAGCAGTACTTC
-	TRBV4-3	few	TRBJ1-1	CASSQLRDTEAFF	TGCGCCAGCAGCCAGTTGCGGGACACTGAAGCTTTCTTT
-	TRBV7-2	-	TRBJ2-1	CASSLAGISYNEQFF	TGTGCCAGCAGCTTAGCGGGAATTTCCTACAATGAGCAGTTCTTC
-	TRBV7-2	-	TRBJ2-1	CASSINTQLWREQFF	TGTGCCAGCAGCATAAACACACAACTTTGGCGTGAGCAGTTCTTC
-	TRBV2	-	TRBJ1-5	CASRLLSNQPQHF	TGTGCCAGCAGACTGCTCAGCAATCAGCCCCAGCATTTT
-	TRBV4-1	few	TRBJ2-7	CASSQREFSSYEQYF	TGCGCCAGCAGCCAACGCGAGTTTAGCTCCTACGAGCAGTACTTC
TRBD1	TRBV12-3/TRBV12-4	-	TRBJ1-2	CASSRFEGAPLGYTF	TGTGCCAGCAGTCGGTTTGAGGGGGCGCCACTTGGCTACACCTTC
-	TRBV20-1	-	TRBJ2-3	CSAPGHHTDTQYF	TGCAGTGCTCCGGGACATCACACAGATACGCAGTATTTT
TRBD2	TRBV3-1	-	TRBJ2-7	CASSQNSGNYEQYF	TGTGCCAGCAGCCAAAATAGCGGGAACTACGAGCAGTACTTC
TRBD2	TRBV20-1	-	TRBJ2-3	CSAEGLAGGQIDTQYF	TGCAGTGCCGAGGGACTAGCGGGAGGACAAATAGATACGCAGTATTTT
TRBD1	TRBV7-8	-	TRBJ1-5	CASSSSTGEQPQHF	TGTGCCAGCAGCTCGTCGACAGGGGAACAGCCCCAGCATTTT
-	TRBV5-1	few	TRBJ1-1	CASSWGDGGGTEAFF	TGCGCCAGCAGCTGGGGGGACGGAGGGGGGACTGAAGCTTTCTTT
TRBD2	TRBV12-3/TRBV12-4	-	TRBJ2-1	CASSLGGGVYNEQFF	TGTGCCAGCAGTTTAGGCGGGGGGGTATACAATGAGCAGTTCTTC
-	TRBV27	few	TRBJ1-2	CASSSRRDGYTF	TGTGCCAGCAGTTCCCGAAGGGACGGCTACACCTTC
-	TRBV7-2	-	TRBJ2-7	CASSRSGGSLLEQYF	TGTGCCAGCAGCCGTTCTGGAGGGTCCTTACTCGAGCAGTACTTC
-	TRBV20-1	few	TRBJ2-5	CSATFQETQYF	TGCAGTGCTACCTTCCAAGAGACCCAGTACTTC
TRBD2	TRBV4-2	few	TRBJ2-2	CASRWTSGEGELFF	TGTGCCAGCAGGTGGACTAGCGGTGAGGGGGAGCTGTTTTTT
-	TRBV15	-	TRBJ2-1	CATSRGPVDSSYNEQFF	TGTGCCACCAGCAGAGGGCCGGTCGACAGCTCCTACAATGAGCAGTTCTTC
TRBD1	TRBV4-1	-	TRBJ2-3	CASSQGGDRWDDTQYF	TGCGCCAGCAGCCAAGGTGGGGACAGGTGGGATGATACGCAGTATTTT
TRBD1	TRBV15	-	TRBJ1-2	CATRLPGQPRYTF	TGTGCCACCAGGCTCCCGGGACAGCCCCGATACACCTTC
-	TRBV19	few	TRBJ1-4	CASSTIFATNEKLFF	TGTGCCAGTAGTACTATTTTCGCAACTAATGAAAAACTGTTTTTT
-	TRBV20-1	-	TRBJ1-1	CSATRDGWYKNTEAFF	TGCAGTGCTACCCGGGACGGATGGTATAAGAACACTGAAGCTTTCTTT
TRBD1	TRBV12-3/TRBV12-4	many	TRBJ2-5	CASSLGQAQETQYF	TGTGCCAGCAGCCTTGGACAGGCCCAAGAGACCCAGTACTTC
-	TRBV7-2	many	TRBJ2-1	CASSLKTGDYNEQFF	TGTGCCAGCAGCTTAAAAACTGGGGATTACAATGAGCAGTTCTTC
-	TRBV6-4	-	TRBJ1-2	CASPDAQGYTF	TGTGCCAGTCCTGATGCCCAGGGCTACACCTTC
-	TRBV29-1	few	TRBJ2-3	CSVYYLSNTQYF	TGCAGCGTTTACTATCTGAGTAATACGCAGTATTTT
-	TRBV4-2	few	TRBJ2-2	CASRVTTTANTGELFF	TGTGCCAGCCGAGTGACGACGACTGCGAACACCGGGGAGCTGTTTTTT
TRBD2	TRBV5-5	-	TRBJ2-1	CASSSRTSGGEEQFF	TGTGCCAGCAGCTCAAGGACTAGCGGGGGGGAAGAGCAGTTCTTC
-	TRBV12-3/TRBV12-4	few	TRBJ2-3	CASTHRDIATDTQYF	TGTGCCAGCACCCACCGGGACATAGCCACAGATACGCAGTATTTT